Presented here are 11 T cell receptor beta chains from one specimen sequenced in a study of T cells expressing NK-cell markers. Each CDR3 protein gets one entry in TCRdb, which reprocessed the 5' RACE reads and gives no DNA. The record lists a few hundred thousand distinct CDR3 sequences, of which the ten most abundant hold over 4%. Sequencing input: blood T cells: a sorted CD56 or NKG2C T cell subset, CD4+ or CD8+ T cells, or bulk PBMC T cells (not recorded which). These receptor sequences come from a man aged 18-69 years in good health.

The chain carries TRBV24-1 and TRBJ1-2; TCRdb proposes TRBD1, but this gene call is untestable without DNA. The CDR3 is 16 residues long. Per germline, CDR1 KGHDR and CDR2 SFDVKD. The CDR3 sequence is CATSDPATGGTYGYTF.

The chain combines TRBV15 with TRBJ1-5; TCRdb's D call, TRBD1, is unchecked because there is no DNA. In germline, CDR1 is LNHNV, CDR2 YYDKDF (reference sequence). The CDR3 consists of 15 residues. This CDR3 is CATSRNTGGNQPQHF.

The chain links TRBV6-1 to TRBJ1-2; without DNA, the TCRdb call of TRBD1 cannot be checked. Germline CDR1 reads MNHNS; CDR2 reads SASEGT. The CDR3 runs to 13 residues. CDR3 loop: CASREFYRDGYTF.

The V call is TRBV6-1, the J call TRBJ2-1. The CDR3 consists of 15 residues. CDR1 and CDR2 (germline): MNHNS, SASEGT. CDR3 region: CASNPRPGLLNEQFF.

This chain uses TRBV20-1 with TRBJ2-1; TCRdb designates TRBD1, a call that cannot be tested without DNA. There are 15 residues in the CDR3. CDR1 and CDR2 (germline): DFQATT, SNEGSKA (reference sequence). CDR3 loop: CSARDRRSSYNEQFF.

This chain uses TRBV5-1 with TRBJ2-7; checking the TCRdb D call of TRBD2 is not possible without DNA. Germline CDR1 reads SGHRS; CDR2 reads YFSETQ. This CDR3 region has 17 residues. CDR3: CASSYLGLAGVSYEQYF.

The rearrangement links TRBV18 to TRBJ1-1; TCRdb returns TRBD1, unconfirmable since there is no DNA. Looked up from germline, CDR1 is KGHSH and CDR2 is LQKENI. The CDR3 runs to 16 residues. The CDR3 sequence: CASSPGRGYMNTEAFF. Together with reference TRBV18 and TRBJ1-1, the CDR3 gives the full variable domain: NAGVMQNPRHLVRRRGQEARLRCSPMKGHSHVYWYRQLPEEGLKFMVYLQKENIIDESGMPKERFSAEFPKEGPSILRIQQVVRGDSAAYFCASSPGRGYMNTEAFFGQGTRLTVV.

The gene calls are TRBV6-5 and TRBJ2-7. Germline CDR1 is MNHEY and CDR2 is SVGAGI. The CDR3 sequence is 12 residues long. The CDR3 reads CASHSPAYEQYF.

The V gene is TRBV18, the J gene TRBJ2-7. CDR3 length: 17 amino acids. Germline V gene sequence: CDR1 KGHSH, CDR2 LQKENI. CDR3 region: CASSPAVGGSLPAGQYF.

The gene calls are TRBV21-1 and TRBJ2-7; TCRdb selects TRBD2, and the lack of DNA leaves this call unchecked. TRBV21-1 is a listed pseudogene. The CDR3 is made up of 14 amino acids. CDR3 protein: CASSASGGAGEQYF.

The V call is TRBV12-3 or TRBV12-4, the J call TRBJ1-2; TCRdb lists TRBD1, though no DNA is available to test this call. This CDR3 comprises 16 residues. CDR3 sequence reads: CASSLDYRVESYGYTF.